This T cell receptor (beta chain) derives from a study of response to subunit inactivated influenza vaccine. The junction had 7 bases not matched to a gene; V was cut back by 8 bases and J by 6 bases. Germline CDR1 and CDR2: SNHLY and FYNNEI. The CDR3 is 13 amino acids. TCRdb recomputed calls from the RT-PCR reads with MiXCR, one row per CDR3 protein. In the table there are fewer than 700,000 distinct CDR3 sequences, about an eighth of which are singletons. Specimen: PBMCs from blood, collected about 40 days after vaccination. The source of this sequence is a man in his fifties who received an inactivated influenza vaccine. The gene calls are TRBV2 and TRBJ1-1; 9 bases map to TRBD1. The CDR3 is CASGVGQGAEAFF. The CDR3 DNA reads as TGTGCCAGCGGGGTGGGACAGGGAGCTGAAGCTTTCTTT. Using reference TRBV2 and TRBJ1-1 for the parts outside the CDR3, the full variable domain is EPEVTQTPSHQVTQMGQEVILRCVPISNHLYFYWYRQILGQKVEFLVSFYNNEISEKSEIFDDQFSVERPDGSNFTLKIRSTKLEDSAMYFCASGVGQGAEAFFGQGTRLTVV.